This T cell receptor (beta chain) is from a study of T-cell reconstitution after alpha-beta-depleted transplantation in children. The TCRbeta library incorporated unique molecular identifiers. TCRdb independently ran MiXCR on the PCR reads; one entry per CDR3 protein. Among about 310,000 distinct CDR3 sequences listed, over 20% were seen once. Study-wide findings and caveats: Reports say that about two months after transplant, the alpha-beta T cells came out of several hundred graft clones that had expanded. Hyperexpanded clones declined; after one year, newly produced T cells mostly supplied diversity.

The CDR3 length is 17 residues. The germline V gene has CDR1 SGHRS and CDR2 YFSETQ. J gave up 5 bases and V 0 bases, and 8 bases lay outside the gene matches. The table lists this clonotype with a few counts. No antigen is known for it. The V and J genes are TRBV5-1 and TRBJ2-1; 10 positions match TRBD2. The receptor comes from a male patient younger than 18 who had a stem cell transplant for acute lymphoblastic leukemia, so the T cells may come from the graft donor. The material was PBMCs, mostly from graft donor cells, obtained 180 days after TCRalphabeta/CD19-depleted stem cell transplant. DNA for the CDR3: TGCGCCAGCAGCTTGGCTCTAGCGGGAGCGGACGACAATGAGCAGTTCTTC. Its protein product is CASSLALAGADDNEQFF.